The TCR beta chain under discussion was sequenced for a study of blood T cell repertoires in COVID-19. The CDR3 runs 17 residues. Germline CDR1 reads SGHRS; CDR2 reads YFSETQ. After removal of 4 bases from V and 1 base from J, the junction contained 5 bases not matched to a gene. Generated by immunoSEQ multiplex PCR, the TCRdb table keeps only in-frame clones and is missing some. Of fewer than 400,000 clones in the sample, roughly 91% were seen once. Participants, roughly 18 to 90 years old, spanned fewer than 30 US areas. The sample taken for sequencing was PBMCs or T cells enriched from blood (not recorded which). The sequence derives from a woman aged 25 to 39 who had recovered from COVID-19. V gene TRBV5-1 combines with J gene TRBJ2-1; 13 bases are a match to TRBD2. The CDR3 region has the DNA TGCGCCAGCAGCCGAGGACTAGCGGGGGTATCCTACAATGAGCAGTTCTTC. Translated: CASSRGLAGVSYNEQFF.